The clone carrying this TCR beta chain has a count of ten or more. The data derive from a study of Graves' ophthalmopathy and Graves' hyperthyroidism. CDR3 regions of TCR beta were amplified from RNA transcripts. The authors performed first-round RT-PCR with HTBI primers and then a second-round multiplex PCR. TCRdb recomputed calls from the multiplex PCR reads with MiXCR, one row per CDR3 protein. The table records some 47,000 distinct CDR3 sequences, around 50% of them present only once. The authors used Ficoll-Paque density gradient centrifugation to separate PBMCs. The input was around 10 ml of fresh peripheral blood. This receptor was identified in an adult man with Graves' ophthalmopathy. The source material was peripheral blood.

The CDR3 is CASATLDRNNSPLHF. Here the CDR3 DNA reads TGTGCCAGCGCCACTCTAGACAGAAATAATTCACCCCTCCACTTT. V gene TRBV6-1 combines with J gene TRBJ1-6; D is perhaps TRBD1 (5 bases). CDR1 is MNHNS and CDR2 is SASEGT in the germline V gene. The CDR3 covers 15 residues. Between the trimmed V and J ends, which lost 8 bases and 5 bases, there was a span of 16 bases.